Following are 21 T cell receptor beta chains from one sample sequenced in a study of blood T cell repertoires in COVID-19. Profiling relied on immunoSEQ multiplex PCR, and the TCRdb table lists in-frame clones only, not all of them. The table shows fewer than 80,000 clones, with about 87% occurring only once. What was sequenced was peripheral blood. The receptor set was obtained from a human donor in a cohort sampled during active COVID-19.

The gene calls are TRBV18 and TRBJ1-1; a possible D gene is TRBD1 (6 bases). CDR1 is KGHSH, CDR2 LQKENI, per germline. The CDR3 length is 15 residues. The ends were cut back, 3 bases at V and 4 bases at J, with 15 bases in the middle. The CDR3 here is CASSPRVVGGTEAFF. In DNA form, the CDR3 reads TGTGCCAGCTCACCCCGCGTGGTAGGGGGCACTGAAGCTTTCTTT.

The chain links TRBV5-1 to TRBJ1-1; 9 bases map to TRBD1. V lost 3 bases to trimming and J lost 4 bases; unmatched junction nucleotides: 10. Germline assignment: CDR1 SGHRS and CDR2 YFSETQ. The CDR3 runs 16 residues. The CDR3 nucleotides are TGCGCCAGCAGCTATACACAGGGGGCTGGGAGCACTGAAGCTTTCTTT. Its translation: CASSYTQGAGSTEAFF.

This rearrangement joins TRBV19 to TRBJ2-3; D is perhaps TRBD1 (7 bases). Germline lookup yields CDR1 LNHDA and CDR2 SQIVND (reference sequence). Trimming took off 3 bases at V and 4 bases at J, with 14 bases between the two ends. The CDR3 has 15 amino acids. The CDR3 DNA follows: TGTGCCAGTAGTATCTACGACAGGGAGGCAGATACGCAGTATTTT. Its translation is CASSIYDREADTQYF. The full variable domain, with the rest looked up from reference TRBV19 and TRBJ2-3, is DGGITQSPKYLFRKEGQNVTLSCEQNLNHDAMYWYRQDPGQGLRLIYYSQIVNDFQKGDIAEGYSVSREKKESFPLTVTSAQKNPTAFYLCASSIYDREADTQYFGPGTRLTVL.

V is TRBV7-9 and J is TRBJ2-3; D remains ambiguous. V was clipped by 5 bases and J by 0 bases, with 12 bases between them. CDR3 length: 15 residues. CDR1 SEHNR and CDR2 FQNEAQ come from the germline V gene (reference sequence). The CDR3 here is CASSLRDSSTDTQYF. Here the CDR3 DNA reads TGTGCCAGCAGCCTGAGAGACTCTAGCACAGATACGCAGTATTTT.

The chain recombines TRBV19 with TRBJ2-7, with a possible D match to TRBD1 (6 bases). The V gene's germline CDR1 is LNHDA and CDR2 SQIVND (reference sequence). The V gene lost 3 bases and the J gene lost 5 bases, with 20 bases spanning the gap. CDR3 size: 16 residues. The DNA of the CDR3 is TGTGCCAGTAGTATGGGTTTGGGAGACAGGACAAACGAGCAGTACTTC. Its translation is CASSMGLGDRTNEQYF.

This clone has more than one count but fewer than ten. A much larger clone lies one base from this, so it may be a read error. The sample carries other DNA sequences with the same CDR3. This chain links TRBV9 with TRBJ1-3; possibly TRBD1 for D (5 bases). The CDR3 is 15 residues long. V was pared by 2 bases and J by 0 bases, with 9 bases between. Looked up from germline, CDR1 is SGDLS and CDR2 is YYNGEE. The CDR3 bases are TGTGCCAGCAGCGTGGACACAGGCTCTGGAAACACCATATATTTT. The encoded protein is CASSVDTGSGNTIYF.

This chain joins TRBV4-1 and TRBJ1-4; D perhaps matches TRBD1 (5 bases). The CDR3 is 16 residues long. V lost 3 bases, J lost 7 bases, and 18 bases lay in between. Germline CDR1 is MGHRA and CDR2 is YSYEKL. CDR3 sequence: CASSQEESGVGEKLFF. The CDR3 DNA follows: TGCGCCAGCAGCCAGGAAGAGTCGGGGGTCGGTGAAAAACTGTTTTTT.

The CDR3, as DNA: TGTGCCAGCAGCTCCCTCGCCCAAACTCGAGGCTACACCTTC. This translates into CASSSLAQTRGYTF. The V call is TRBV11-2, the J call TRBJ1-2; D call uncertain. V was shortened by 4 bases and J by 8 bases, with 17 bases between the two germline ends. The CDR3 contains 14 residues. Germline CDR1 SGHAT, CDR2 FQNNGV.

This chain links TRBV5-1 with TRBJ2-2, with 8 bases lining up with TRBD1. The germline V gene encodes CDR1 SGHRS and CDR2 YFSETQ. With V trimmed by 4 bases and J by 4 bases, 3 bases remained unmatched. CDR3 size: 14 residues. As DNA, the CDR3 is TGCGCCAGCAGCCAGGGGGCAGGCACCGGGGAGCTGTTTTTT. It yields the protein CASSQGAGTGELFF.

This clone was seen just once. The chain combines TRBV19 with TRBJ2-7; D is unclear. The V gene lost 4 bases and the J gene lost 3 bases, with 10 bases spanning the gap. From germline, CDR1 is LNHDA and CDR2 SQIVND (reference sequence). The CDR3 runs to 13 residues. CDR3 DNA sequence: TGTGCCAGTAGTAATACAAGATTCTACGAGCAGTACTTC. The encoded protein is CASSNTRFYEQYF.

V is TRBV4-1 and J is TRBJ1-1; D gene unclear. V lost 1 base and J lost 1, with 19 bases in between. This CDR3 contains 18 residues. Per the germline V gene, CDR1 is MGHRA and CDR2 is YSYEKL. DNA for the CDR3: TGCGCCAGCAGCCAAGTGGATTCAGGCCGATCTCCGAACACTGAAGCTTTCTTT. Translation gives CASSQVDSGRSPNTEAFF.

The chain links TRBV5-1 to TRBJ1-1; the D is unclear. The CDR3 has 14 amino acids. V was cut by 4 bases and J by 4 bases, with 14 bases left in between. Looked up from germline, CDR1 is SGHRS and CDR2 is YFSETQ. Here the CDR3 DNA reads TGCGCCAGCAGCCTCGACCCGGGGAGCACTGAAGCTTTCTTT. The encoded protein is CASSLDPGSTEAFF.

This chain connects TRBV6-5 to TRBJ2-7, with 10 bases fitting TRBD1. J gave up 7 bases and V 6 bases, and 12 bases lay outside the gene matches. From germline, CDR1 is MNHEY and CDR2 SVGAGI. This CDR3 spans 15 amino acids. The CDR3 DNA sequence: TGTGCCAGCAGCCGCGACAGGGGGCCCGCCGAAGAGCAGTACTTC. Translated, it gives CASSRDRGPAEEQYF.

The rearrangement links TRBV18 to TRBJ2-1; 9 bases are a match to TRBD1. V shed 2 bases, J shed 2 bases, and the junction held 7 bases outside the gene matches. The germline V gene has CDR1 KGHSH and CDR2 LQKENI. The CDR3 sequence is 17 residues long. The CDR3 region is CASSPTGTGFPYNEQFF. As DNA, the CDR3 is TGTGCCAGCTCACCAACCGGGACAGGGTTCCCCTACAATGAGCAGTTCTTC.

The J gene is TRBJ1-1, the V gene TRBV12-3 or TRBV12-4; D might be TRBD1 (5 bases). Between the trimmed V and J ends, which lost 6 bases and 8 bases, there was a span of 16 bases. The CDR3 loop spans 13 amino acids. The CDR3 is CASSLLGGGEAFF. Here the CDR3 DNA reads TGTGCCAGCAGCCTACTGGGGGGAGGCGAAGCTTTCTTT.

The J gene is TRBJ2-1, the V gene TRBV7-6, with TRBD1 identical over 8 bases. Germline CDR1 reads SGHVS; CDR2 reads FNYEAQ. With V trimmed by 6 bases and J by 4 bases, 11 bases remained unmatched. The CDR3 runs 16 residues. The CDR3 region is CASSSKPGQVYNEQFF. The CDR3 DNA sequence: TGTGCCAGCAGTTCAAAGCCGGGACAGGTATACAATGAGCAGTTCTTC. Full variable domain (outside the CDR3, taken from reference TRBV7-6 and TRBJ2-1): GAGVSQSPRYKVTKRGQDVALRCDPISGHVSLYWYRQALGQGPEFLTYFNYEAQQDKSGLPNDRFSAERPEGSISTLTIQRTEQRDSAMYRCASSSKPGQVYNEQFFGPGTRLTVL.

The chain uses TRBV19 and TRBJ2-5; TRBD2 matches at 7 bases. This CDR3 is 15 amino acids long. Germline values: CDR1 LNHDA, CDR2 SQIVND (reference sequence). Germline trimming cut 5 bases from V and 4 bases from J; bases unmatched to any gene: 10. CDR3: CASSQHRTSGETQYF. The CDR3 DNA sequence: TGTGCCAGTAGTCAACACCGGACTAGTGGAGAGACCCAGTACTTC. Full variable domain (rest looked up from reference TRBV19 and TRBJ2-5): DGGITQSPKYLFRKEGQNVTLSCEQNLNHDAMYWYRQDPGQGLRLIYYSQIVNDFQKGDIAEGYSVSREKKESFPLTVTSAQKNPTAFYLCASSQHRTSGETQYFGPGTRLLVL.

The chain couples TRBV11-2 to TRBJ2-1; 7 nucleotides match TRBD1. With V trimmed by 6 bases and J by 0 bases, 5 bases remained unmatched. Germline CDR1 SGHAT, CDR2 FQNNGV. The CDR3 consists of 15 residues. The CDR3 nucleotides are TGTGCCAGCAGGAGGGACAGTAGCTCCTACAATGAGCAGTTCTTC. This codes for CASRRDSSSYNEQFF.

This rearrangement joins TRBV6-6 to TRBJ1-1, with D possibly TRBD1 on 5 matching bases. Trimming removed 2 bases at V and 4 bases at J, with 14 bases between. Germline CDR1 MNHNY, CDR2 SVGAGI (reference sequence). CDR3 size: 15 residues. The CDR3 loop reads CASSYAGSDSTEAFF. CDR3 DNA sequence: TGTGCCAGCAGTTACGCGGGAAGCGACAGCACTGAAGCTTTCTTT.

V is TRBV18 and J is TRBJ2-3; TRBD2 matches 7 bases. Germline V gene lookup returns CDR1 KGHSH and CDR2 LQKENI. This CDR3 contains 15 residues. The J segment lost 2 bases and the V segment lost 3 bases, leaving 5 bases of the junction unmatched. CDR3 in amino acids: CASSPILASTDTQYF. The CDR3 DNA sequence: TGTGCCAGCTCACCCATACTAGCGTCCACAGATACGCAGTATTTT. The complete variable domain, with remaining parts taken from reference TRBV18 and TRBJ2-3, reads NAGVMQNPRHLVRRRGQEARLRCSPMKGHSHVYWYRQLPEEGLKFMVYLQKENIIDESGMPKERFSAEFPKEGPSILRIQQVVRGDSAAYFCASSPILASTDTQYFGPGTRLTVL.

In its sample, this clone was seen once. V is TRBV27 and J is TRBJ1-4; 9 bases are shared with TRBD1. The CDR3 totals 16 residues. The V gene's germline CDR1 is MNHEY and CDR2 SMNVEV (reference sequence). After removal of 2 bases from V and 7 bases from J, the junction contained 8 bases not matched to a gene. The CDR3 DNA sequence: TGTGCCAGCAGTTTAGGTGGACAGGGGATTTTTGAAAAACTGTTTTTT. It codes for CASSLGGQGIFEKLFF.